This T cell receptor beta chain is from a study of Tregs in tolerant kidney transplant recipients (dated 2019 in TCRdb). With respect to the entire study: Sorted recipient Tregs were cultured for under 20 days with irradiated activated donor B cells plus IL-2, and restimulation was performed on day 11. Additional Treg samples were obtained by sorting recipient CD4+CD25+CD127- cells from an approximately three-day mixed lymphocyte reaction with belatacept, in some cases after a subsequent roughly 5-day donor restimulation. Activated donor B cells were generated over around 10 days on irradiated CD40L-expressing 3T3 cells with cyclosporin A and IL-4. TCRbeta repertoire sequencing was used in 3 healthy controls to compare several ways of expanding Tregs specific for an allogeneic donor. Before combined kidney and bone marrow transplantation, this study identified donor-specific regulatory T cells using TCRbeta sequencing and then followed those same cells after transplant. Antibodies distinguished recipient from donor cells when sorting primary belatacept mixed lymphocyte reaction cultures. Once the B cell culture was finished, the cells were sorted into two populations: CD4+CD8-CD25+CD127- and CD4+CD8-4-1BB+CD40L-. Here is what the overall study found, with its caveats: Although technical replication error seemed to be minimal, the question of biological reproducibility was not addressed directly. Expanding Tregs with activated donor B cells appeared to identify the most biologically relevant and donor-specific TCRbeta repertoire. The study was constrained by small patient numbers, and validation of the findings is required in larger populations and under other immunosuppression protocols.

Healthy control blood was obtained either as purchased buffy coats or from healthy volunteers. Healthy control blood was processed to PBMCs by Ficoll density gradient and cryopreserved, and patient PBMCs were collected before and after transplant. As concerns this clone: Its antigen remains unidentified. A much larger clone lies one base from this, so it may be a read error. This sample includes further DNA sequences coding for the same CDR3.

For TCRbeta CDR3 sequencing, genomic DNA from the sorted cells was extracted using the QIAGEN DNeasy Blood and Tissue Kit. High-throughput TCRbeta CDR3 sequencing, which included PCR amplification with bias correction and internal controls, was done commercially through immunoSEQ. Concerning the study's data processing: Unique productive TCRbeta sequences were defined by CDR3 nucleotide sequence where primers matched, and otherwise by CDR3 amino acid sequence together with Vbeta and Jbeta genes. Sequences were defined as donor-reactive when expanded at least 5-fold in CFSE-low cells versus unstimulated cells and present at a frequency of at least 0.01% in CFSE-low cells. Jensen-Shannon divergence, calculated on the top 100 TCRbeta sequences ranked by frequency, was used to quantify repertoire divergence. For samples with multiple sequencing runs, sorting error was corrected in each run separately before the runs were combined. Not all clones reach the TCRdb copy of this immuneACCESS table, which keeps in-frame sequences only. Checked studies attribute under half of the gap to unresolved V genes and leave the rest unexplained. V, J and clone size reflect that table, while D and trimming were determined from the DNA. The table for this sample lists fewer than 3,500 clones; around 40% of them were counted only once. The ten largest clones represent approximately 7.1% of the sample.

This TCR was sampled from a human donor in good health. The sample comprised Tregs from blood grown in culture.

CDR3 loop: CASTPRHEQFF. The DNA reads as follows: TGTGCCAGCACCCCGCGTCATGAGCAGTTCTTC. This chain is built from TRBV11-2 and TRBJ2-1; no confident D gene assignment can be made. Deletion took 7 bases off V and 8 bases off J, with a span of 9 bases between the germline ends. Measured from the cysteine to the phenylalanine, the CDR3 is 11 residues long. Here the CDR3 DNA is all that survives: 33 bases in frame from base 1. The germline V gene encodes CDR1 SGHAT and CDR2 FQNNGV.